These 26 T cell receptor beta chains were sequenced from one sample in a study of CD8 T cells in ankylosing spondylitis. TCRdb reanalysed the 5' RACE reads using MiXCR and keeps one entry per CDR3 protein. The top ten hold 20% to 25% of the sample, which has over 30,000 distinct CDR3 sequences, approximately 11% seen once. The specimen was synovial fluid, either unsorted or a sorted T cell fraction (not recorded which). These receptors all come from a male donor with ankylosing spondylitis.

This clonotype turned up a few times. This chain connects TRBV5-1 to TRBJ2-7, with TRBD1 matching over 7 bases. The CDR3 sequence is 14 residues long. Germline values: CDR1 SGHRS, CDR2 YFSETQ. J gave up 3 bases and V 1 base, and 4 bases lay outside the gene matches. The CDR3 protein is CASSLTGAFYEQYF. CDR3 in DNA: TGCGCCAGCAGCTTGACAGGGGCCTTCTACGAGCAGTACTTC.

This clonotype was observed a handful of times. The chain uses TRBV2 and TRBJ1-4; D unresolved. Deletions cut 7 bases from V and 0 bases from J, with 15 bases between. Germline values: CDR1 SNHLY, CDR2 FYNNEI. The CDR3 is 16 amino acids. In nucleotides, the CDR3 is TGTGCCAGCATAATGGCCCCCGGGGCAACTAATGAAAAACTGTTTTTT. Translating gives CASIMAPGATNEKLFF.

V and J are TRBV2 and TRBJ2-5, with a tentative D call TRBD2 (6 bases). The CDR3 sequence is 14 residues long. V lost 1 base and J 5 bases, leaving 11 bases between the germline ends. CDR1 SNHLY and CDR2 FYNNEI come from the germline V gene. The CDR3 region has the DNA TGTGCCAGCAGTGAAGGACTAGTCGGCGAGACCCAGTACTTC. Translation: CASSEGLVGETQYF.

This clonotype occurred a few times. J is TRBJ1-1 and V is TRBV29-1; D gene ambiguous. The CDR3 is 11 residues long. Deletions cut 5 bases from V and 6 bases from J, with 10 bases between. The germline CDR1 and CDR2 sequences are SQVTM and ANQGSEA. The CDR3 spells CSVKTGAEAFF. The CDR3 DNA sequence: TGCAGCGTTAAAACTGGGGCTGAAGCTTTCTTT.

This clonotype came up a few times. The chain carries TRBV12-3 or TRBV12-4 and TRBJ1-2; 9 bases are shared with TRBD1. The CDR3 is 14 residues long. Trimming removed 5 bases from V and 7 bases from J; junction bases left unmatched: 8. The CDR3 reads CASSHTDRGGGYTF. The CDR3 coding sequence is TGTGCCAGCAGTCACACGGACAGGGGTGGTGGCTACACCTTC.

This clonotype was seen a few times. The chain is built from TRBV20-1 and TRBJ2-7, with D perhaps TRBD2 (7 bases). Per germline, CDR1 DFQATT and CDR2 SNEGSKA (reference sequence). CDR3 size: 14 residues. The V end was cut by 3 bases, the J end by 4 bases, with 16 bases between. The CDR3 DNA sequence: TGCAGTGCTAGCCACCGGGGGGCGACTTACGAGCAGTACTTC. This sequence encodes CSASHRGATYEQYF.

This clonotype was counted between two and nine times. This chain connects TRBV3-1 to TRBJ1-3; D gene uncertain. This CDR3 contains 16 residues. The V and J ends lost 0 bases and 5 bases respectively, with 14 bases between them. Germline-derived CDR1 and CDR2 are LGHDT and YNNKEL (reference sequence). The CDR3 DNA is TGTGCCAGCAGCCAAGATAGGCTCTGGGGAAGAAACACCATATATTTT. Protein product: CASSQDRLWGRNTIYF. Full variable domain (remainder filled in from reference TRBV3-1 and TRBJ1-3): DTAVSQTPKYLVTQMGNDKSIKCEQNLGHDTMYWYKQDSKKFLKIMFSYNNKELIINETVPNRFSPKSPDKAHLNLHINSLELGDSAVYFCASSQDRLWGRNTIYFGEGSWLTVV.

This CDR3 reads CASSPWTMHTEAFF. The CDR3 DNA sequence: TGCGCCAGCAGCCCCTGGACGATGCACACTGAAGCTTTCTTT. The chain uses TRBV4-1 and TRBJ1-1, with D hard to call. Trimming left V 4 bases short and J 3 bases short, with 12 bases between. This CDR3 region has 14 residues. CDR1 is MGHRA and CDR2 is YSYEKL in the germline V gene.

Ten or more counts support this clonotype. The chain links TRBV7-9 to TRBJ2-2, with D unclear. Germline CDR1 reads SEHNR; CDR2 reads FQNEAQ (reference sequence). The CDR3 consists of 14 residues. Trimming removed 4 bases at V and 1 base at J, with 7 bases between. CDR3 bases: TGTGCCAGCAGCTACCGACAGAACACCGGGGAGCTGTTTTTT. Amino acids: CASSYRQNTGELFF. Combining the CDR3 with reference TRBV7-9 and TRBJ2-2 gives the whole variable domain DTGVSQNPRHKITKRGQNVTFRCDPISEHNRLYWYRQTLGQGPEFLTYFQNEAQLEKSRLLSDRFSAERPKGSFSTLEIQRTEQGDSAMYLCASSYRQNTGELFFGEGSRLTVL.

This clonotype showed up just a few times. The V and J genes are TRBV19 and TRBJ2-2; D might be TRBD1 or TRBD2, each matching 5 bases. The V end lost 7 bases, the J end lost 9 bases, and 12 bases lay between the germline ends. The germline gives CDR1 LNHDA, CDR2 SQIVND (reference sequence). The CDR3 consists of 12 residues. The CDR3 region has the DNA TGTGCCAGTAACATCGGGGCTAGGGAGCTGTTTTTT. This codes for CASNIGARELFF.

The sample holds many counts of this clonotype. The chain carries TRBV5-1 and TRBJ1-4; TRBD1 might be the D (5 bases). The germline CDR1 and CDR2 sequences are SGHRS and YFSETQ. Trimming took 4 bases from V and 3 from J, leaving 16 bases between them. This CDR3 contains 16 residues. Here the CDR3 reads CASSVSGGAANEKLFF. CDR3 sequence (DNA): TGCGCCAGCAGCGTTTCGGGGGGAGCGGCTAATGAAAAACTGTTTTTT.

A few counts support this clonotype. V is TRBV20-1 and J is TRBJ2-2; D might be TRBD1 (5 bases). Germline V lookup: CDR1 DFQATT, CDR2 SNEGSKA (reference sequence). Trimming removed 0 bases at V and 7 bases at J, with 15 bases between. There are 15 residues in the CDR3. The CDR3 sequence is CSARDLRQGIGELFF. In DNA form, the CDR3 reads TGCAGTGCTAGAGATCTAAGGCAGGGAATCGGGGAGCTGTTTTTT.

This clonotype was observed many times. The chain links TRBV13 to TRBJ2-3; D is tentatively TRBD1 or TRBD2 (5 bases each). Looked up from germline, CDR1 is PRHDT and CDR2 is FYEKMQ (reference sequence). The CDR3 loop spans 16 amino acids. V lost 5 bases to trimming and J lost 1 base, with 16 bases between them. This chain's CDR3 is CASSGPGTLGTDTQYF. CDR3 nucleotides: TGTGCCAGCAGCGGACCCGGGACCCTAGGCACAGATACGCAGTATTTT. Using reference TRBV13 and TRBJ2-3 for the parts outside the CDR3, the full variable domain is AAGVIQSPRHLIKEKRETATLKCYPIPRHDTVYWYQQGPGQDPQFLISFYEKMQSDKGSIPDRFSAQQFSDYHSELNMSSLELGDSALYFCASSGPGTLGTDTQYFGPGTRLTVL.

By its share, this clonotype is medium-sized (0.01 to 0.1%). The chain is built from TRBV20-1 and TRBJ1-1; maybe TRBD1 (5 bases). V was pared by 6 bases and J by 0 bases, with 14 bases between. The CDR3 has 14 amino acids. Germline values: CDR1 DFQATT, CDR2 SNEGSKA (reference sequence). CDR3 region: CSANPGALNTEAFF. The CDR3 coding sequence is TGCAGTGCCAACCCCGGGGCCTTGAACACTGAAGCTTTCTTT.

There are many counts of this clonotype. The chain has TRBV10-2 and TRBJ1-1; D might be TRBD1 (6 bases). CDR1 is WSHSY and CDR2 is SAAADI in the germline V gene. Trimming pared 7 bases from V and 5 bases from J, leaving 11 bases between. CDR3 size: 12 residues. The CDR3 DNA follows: TGCGCCAGCAATCGCAGGGGAACTGAAGCTTTCTTT. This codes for CASNRRGTEAFF.

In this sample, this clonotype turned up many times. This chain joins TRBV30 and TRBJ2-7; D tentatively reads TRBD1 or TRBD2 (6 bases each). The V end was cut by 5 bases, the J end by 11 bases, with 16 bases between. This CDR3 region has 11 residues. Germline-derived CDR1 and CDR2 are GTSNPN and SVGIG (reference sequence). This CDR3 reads CAWGPGGHEYF. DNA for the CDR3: TGTGCCTGGGGGCCCGGGGGACATGAGTACTTC.

CDR3 loop: CASSWNLGFEQFF. The DNA of the CDR3 is TGTGCCAGCAGTTGGAATCTGGGTTTTGAGCAGTTCTTC. The chain is built from TRBV6-2 or TRBV6-3 and TRBJ2-1; no clear D. CDR1 is MNHEY and CDR2 is SVGEGT in the germline V gene. Trimming shortened V by 4 bases and J by 9 bases, and 13 bases separated the two germline ends. The CDR3 is 13 amino acids.

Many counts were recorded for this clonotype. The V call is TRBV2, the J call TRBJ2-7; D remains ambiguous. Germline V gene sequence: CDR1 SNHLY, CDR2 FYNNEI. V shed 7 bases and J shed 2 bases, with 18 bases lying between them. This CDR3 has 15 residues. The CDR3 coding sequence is TGTGCCAGCAAACCGGATCCGAGCGTAACCTACGAGCAGTACTTC. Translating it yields CASKPDPSVTYEQYF.

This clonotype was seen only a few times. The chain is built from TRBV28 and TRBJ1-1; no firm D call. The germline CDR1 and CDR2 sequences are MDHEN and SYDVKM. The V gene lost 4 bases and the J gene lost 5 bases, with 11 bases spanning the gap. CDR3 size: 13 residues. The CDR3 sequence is CASSWGGGTEAFF. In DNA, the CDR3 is TGTGCCAGCAGTTGGGGTGGAGGGACTGAAGCTTTCTTT.

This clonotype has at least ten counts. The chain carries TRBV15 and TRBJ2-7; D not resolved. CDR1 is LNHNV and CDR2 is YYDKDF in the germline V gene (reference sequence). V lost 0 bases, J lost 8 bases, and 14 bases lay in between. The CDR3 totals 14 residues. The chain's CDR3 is CATSREGRVGQQYF. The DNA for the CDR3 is TGTGCCACCAGCAGAGAGGGTAGAGTGGGTCAGCAGTACTTC.

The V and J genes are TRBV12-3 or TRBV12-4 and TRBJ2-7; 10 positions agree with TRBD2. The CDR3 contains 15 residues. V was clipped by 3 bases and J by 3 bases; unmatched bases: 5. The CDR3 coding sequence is TGTGCCAGCAGTTTCGGGCTAGCGGGAGACTACGAGCAGTACTTC. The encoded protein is CASSFGLAGDYEQYF.

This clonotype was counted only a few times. The CDR3 sequence is CASSRTMTSGNSYEQYF. CDR3 coding DNA: TGCGCCAGCAGCCGAACAATGACTAGCGGAAATTCCTACGAGCAGTACTTC. The V call is TRBV5-1, the J call TRBJ2-7; 9 bases are a match to TRBD2. This CDR3 is 17 amino acids long. The J segment lost 1 base and the V segment lost 4 bases, leaving 12 bases of the junction unmatched. Germline V gives CDR1 SGHRS, CDR2 YFSETQ.

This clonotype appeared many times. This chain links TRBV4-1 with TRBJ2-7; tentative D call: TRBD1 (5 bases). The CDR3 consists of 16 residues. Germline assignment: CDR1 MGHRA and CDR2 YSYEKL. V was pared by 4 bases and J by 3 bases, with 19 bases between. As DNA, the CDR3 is TGCGCCAGCAGCCCCCTCAGTGGCAGGGAAATCTACGAGCAGTACTTC. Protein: CASSPLSGREIYEQYF.

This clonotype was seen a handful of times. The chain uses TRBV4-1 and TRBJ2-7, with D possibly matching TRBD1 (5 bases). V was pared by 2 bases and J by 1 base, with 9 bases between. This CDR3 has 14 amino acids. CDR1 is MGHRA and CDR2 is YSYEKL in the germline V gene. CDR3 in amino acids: CASSQQDNSYEQYF. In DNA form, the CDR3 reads TGCGCCAGCAGCCAACAGGACAATTCCTACGAGCAGTACTTC.

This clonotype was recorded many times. For the CDR3, the DNA is TGTGCCAGCAGCTCGACAGGGGAAAATGGCTACACCTTC. Residues: CASSSTGENGYTF. The chain recombines TRBV6-1 with TRBJ1-2, with TRBD1 matching over 8 bases. Germline V gene data show CDR1 as MNHNS and CDR2 as SASEGT. CDR3 length: 13 residues. The V gene end was trimmed by 6 bases and the J gene end by 6 bases; junction bases not matched to a gene: 6.

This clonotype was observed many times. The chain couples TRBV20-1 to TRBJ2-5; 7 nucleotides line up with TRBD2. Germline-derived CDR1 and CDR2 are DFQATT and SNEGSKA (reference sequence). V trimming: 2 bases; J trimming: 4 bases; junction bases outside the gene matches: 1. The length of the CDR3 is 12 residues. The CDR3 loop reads CSARSGGETQYF. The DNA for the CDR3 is TGCAGTGCTAGATCGGGGGGAGAGACCCAGTACTTC.